This TCR beta chain was profiled in a study of T cell changes during pregnancy in multiple sclerosis (dated by TCRdb to between 2019 and 2020). About the full investigation: In women with multiple sclerosis, the researchers looked at how the T cell repertoire shifted as pregnancy progressed.

The library was prepared using the immunoSEQ multiplex PCR assay. TCRdb mirrors the immuneACCESS table, restricted to in-frame sequences. Some clones are absent from its copies; in checked studies, under half trace to an unresolved V gene, and the reason for the others is unknown. This sample gives 80,000 to 95,000 clones in total; 80% to 95% of them show up just once. About 1.3% of the sample rests with the top ten. Between the V and J ends, shortened by 0 bases and 9 bases respectively, the junction contains 13 bases. The CDR3 spans 15 residues, from the cysteine through the phenylalanine. Of all the DNA, just the CDR3 is kept, 45 bases in frame from base 1. The germline V gene encodes CDR1 SGHRS and CDR2 YFSETQ. Comment on this clone: No cognate antigen has been identified for it. No base quality information exists; no much larger clone differs at one position.

The sequence was obtained from a female donor in good health, enrolled as a control in a pregnancy study. The sample here was peripheral blood, taken in the third trimester of pregnancy. The sequence is built from TRBV5-1 and TRBJ1-6; there is no confident call for the D gene. The DNA sequence follows: TGCGCCAGCAGCTTGGTGACCCCCGGCGGTTCACCCCTCCACTTT. It codes for CASSLVTPGGSPLHF.